The 32 T cell receptor beta chains reported below all come from one sample, sequenced in a study of T cells in tumors after PD-1 blockade. Clones were read by immunoSEQ multiplex PCR, and TCRdb kept only the in-frame ones, dropping some. This table has just under 20,000 clones, around 85% appearing once. The starting material was PBMCs, obtained after anti-PD-1 therapy. The receptors originated from a human donor with advanced basal cell or squamous cell carcinoma (not recorded which).

The chain carries TRBV7-3 and TRBJ2-3; D is perhaps TRBD2 (5 bases). This CDR3 region has 15 residues. The germline V gene encodes CDR1 SGHTA and CDR2 FQGTGA. V was trimmed by 5 bases and J by 2 bases, leaving 14 bases between them. Written as DNA, the CDR3 is TGTGCCAGCAGCGCGGTCGGCGGGTTCACAGATACGCAGTATTTT. Amino acid sequence: CASSAVGGFTDTQYF. The variable domain in full, with the rest retrieved from reference TRBV7-3 and TRBJ2-3, is GAGVSQTPSNKVTEKGKYVELRCDPISGHTALYWYRQSLGQGPEFLIYFQGTGAADDSGLPNDRFFAVRPEGSVSTLKIQRTERGDSAVYLCASSAVGGFTDTQYFGPGTRLTVL.

A single count supports this clone. The gene calls are TRBV24-1 and TRBJ2-2, with a tentative D call TRBD2 (5 bases). Germline CDR1 and CDR2: KGHDR and SFDVKD. V was trimmed by 9 bases and J by 6 bases, leaving 16 bases between them. CDR3 length equals 14 residues. This CDR3 is CATQEVLPPGELFF. CDR3 in DNA: TGTGCCACCCAGGAGGTTCTCCCCCCCGGGGAGCTGTTTTTT.

The chain employs TRBV19 and TRBJ2-1, with TRBD2 matching 10 bases. The CDR3 length is 16 residues. V lost 5 bases to trimming and J lost 7 bases; unmatched junction nucleotides: 11. Per germline, CDR1 LNHDA and CDR2 SQIVND (reference sequence). The CDR3: CASSASSGLASNEQFF. DNA of the CDR3: TGTGCCAGTAGTGCCAGCTCGGGACTAGCGAGTAATGAGCAGTTCTTC.

The rearrangement joins TRBV19 to TRBJ2-1, with TRBD2 matching over 14 bases. The CDR3 is made up of 20 amino acids. Germline values: CDR1 LNHDA, CDR2 SQIVND (reference sequence). J gave up 1 base and V 7 bases, and 15 bases lay outside the gene matches. Written as DNA, the CDR3 is TGTGCCAGTACCACCTCAAGGAGGGGACTAGCGGGAGTATCCTACAATGAGCAGTTCTTC. The encoded protein is CASTTSRRGLAGVSYNEQFF.

The chain joins TRBV5-6 to TRBJ2-1; D is unclear. The CDR3 consists of 10 residues. Trimming left V 8 bases short and J 10 bases short, with 10 bases between. Germline V lookup: CDR1 SGHDT, CDR2 YYEEEE. In DNA form, the CDR3 reads TGTGCCAGTGGACGTACAGAGCAGTTCTTC. Its protein is CASGRTEQFF.

The chain joins TRBV28 to TRBJ2-2, with 13 bases that match TRBD2. The CDR3 is made up of 16 amino acids. Losses at the gene ends were 3 bases for V and 4 bases for J; bases not matched to a gene: 2. Per the germline V gene, CDR1 is MDHEN and CDR2 is SYDVKM. In DNA form, the CDR3 reads TGTGCCAGCAGTTTGACTAGCGGGAGGCTCACCGGGGAGCTGTTTTTT. Translation: CASSLTSGRLTGELFF. The entire variable domain, with the rest obtained from reference TRBV28 and TRBJ2-2, is as follows: DVKVTQSSRYLVKRTGEKVFLECVQDMDHENMFWYRQDPGLGLRLIYFSYDVKMKEKGDIPEGYSVSREKKERFSLILESASTNQTSMYLCASSLTSGRLTGELFFGEGSRLTVL.

The chain links TRBV10-2 to TRBJ2-7; the D gene could be TRBD1 or TRBD2 (5 bases each). Trimming cost V 6 bases and J 5 bases, with 17 bases left between them. The germline V gene encodes CDR1 WSHSY and CDR2 SAAADI. This CDR3 spans 14 amino acids. CDR3 DNA sequence: TGCGCCAGCAGCGACTTGAGGGGCGACCACGAGCAGTACTTC. This gives the protein CASSDLRGDHEQYF.

The chain couples TRBV6-5 to TRBJ1-4; unclear D gene. The germline CDR1 and CDR2 sequences are MNHEY and SVGAGI. This CDR3 is 13 amino acids long. The ends were cut back, 5 bases at V and 6 bases at J, with 10 bases in the middle. The CDR3 region is CASSTGTHEKLFF. The CDR3 nucleotides are TGTGCCAGCAGTACGGGAACGCATGAAAAACTGTTTTTT.

This chain joins TRBV3-1 (or the pseudogene TRBV3-2) and TRBJ2-7; 12 nucleotides match TRBD1. The length of the CDR3 is 17 residues. V shed 2 bases, J shed 4 bases, and the junction held 9 bases outside the gene matches. The V gene's germline CDR1 is LGHDT and CDR2 YNNKEL (reference sequence). The CDR3 loop reads CASSQSPWDRGQYEQYF. The DNA for the CDR3 is TGTGCCAGCAGCCAAAGTCCCTGGGACAGGGGGCAATACGAGCAGTACTTC.

The chain has TRBV4-1 and TRBJ2-7; D gene ambiguous. Germline V CDR1 and CDR2: MGHRA, YSYEKL. Between the trimmed V and J ends, which lost 3 bases and 7 bases, there was a span of 16 bases. This CDR3 contains 14 residues. The CDR3 DNA follows: TGCGCCAGCAGCCAGGGCAGGTTAAGATTAGAGCAGTACTTC. Translating gives CASSQGRLRLEQYF.

Concerning this clone: At the DNA level, this CDR3 is encoded by other sequences in the same sample as well. The V and J genes are TRBV28 and TRBJ1-6; no firm D call. Germline V gives CDR1 MDHEN, CDR2 SYDVKM. The CDR3 sequence is 16 residues long. V was pared by 6 bases and J by 0 bases, with 12 bases between. CDR3 coding DNA: TGTGCCAGCAGGGGAAGTACCAGCTCCTATAATTCACCCCTCCACTTT. As protein: CASRGSTSSYNSPLHF.

The genes are TRBV6-5 and TRBJ1-5; 7 positions agree with TRBD1. Germline V CDR1 and CDR2: MNHEY, SVGAGI. This CDR3 has 14 amino acids. V trimming: 2 bases; J trimming: 7 bases; junction bases outside the gene matches: 5. The CDR3 loop is CASSYQQGRQPQHF. The CDR3 DNA reads as TGTGCCAGCAGTTACCAACAGGGGCGGCAGCCCCAGCATTTT.

The chain links TRBV19 to TRBJ1-1; D gene ambiguous. The CDR3 contains 13 residues. Germline V CDR1 and CDR2: LNHDA, SQIVND (reference sequence). Trimming took off 3 bases at V and 1 base at J, with 6 bases between the two ends. The CDR3 region has the DNA TGTGCCAGTAGTATGGTGAGGAACACTGAAGCTTTCTTT. It specifies CASSMVRNTEAFF. Full variable domain (remainder filled in from reference TRBV19 and TRBJ1-1): DGGITQSPKYLFRKEGQNVTLSCEQNLNHDAMYWYRQDPGQGLRLIYYSQIVNDFQKGDIAEGYSVSREKKESFPLTVTSAQKNPTAFYLCASSMVRNTEAFFGQGTRLTVV.

J is TRBJ2-6 and V is TRBV24-1, with unresolved D. The germline V gene encodes CDR1 KGHDR and CDR2 SFDVKD. This CDR3 region has 14 residues. The V end was cut by 5 bases, the J end by 0 bases, with 4 bases between. The CDR3 bases are TGTGCCACCAGTGTAGGCTCTGGGGCCAACGTCCTGACTTTC. Translation gives CATSVGSGANVLTF.

The chain joins TRBV7-9 to TRBJ2-5; TRBD1 might be the D (5 bases). V dropped 6 bases and J dropped 2 bases, with 10 bases sitting between them. CDR1 and CDR2 (germline): SEHNR, FQNEAQ (reference sequence). The CDR3 is 13 residues long. CDR3 region: CASSPREQETQYF. CDR3 coding DNA: TGTGCCAGCAGTCCCAGGGAACAAGAGACCCAGTACTTC.

This clone was picked up one time. The rearrangement uses TRBV5-1 and TRBJ1-1; a possible D gene is TRBD1 (6 bases). CDR3 length: 15 amino acids. V shed 4 bases and J shed 2 bases, with 15 bases lying between them. Germline V gene data show CDR1 as SGHRS and CDR2 as YFSETQ. The CDR3 loop is CASSPREGGNTEAFF. Written as DNA, the CDR3 is TGCGCCAGCAGCCCCCGGGAGGGGGGAAACACTGAAGCTTTCTTT.

V is TRBV9 and J is TRBJ1-5; 7 bases are shared with TRBD1. The germline V gene has CDR1 SGDLS and CDR2 YYNGEE. The CDR3 runs 14 residues. V was clipped by 7 bases and J by 2 bases; unmatched bases: 6. The CDR3: CASSEGAGNQPQHF. CDR3 DNA: TGTGCCAGCTCCGAGGGGGCCGGCAATCAGCCCCAGCATTTT.

The chain couples TRBV29-1 to TRBJ1-1; no clear D gene. CDR1 SQVTM and CDR2 ANQGSEA come from the germline V gene. Trimming pared 4 bases from V and 5 bases from J, leaving 11 bases between. The length of the CDR3 is 12 residues. The CDR3 sequence is CSVVRGVTEAFF. The CDR3 DNA reads as TGCAGCGTTGTTCGGGGTGTAACTGAAGCTTTCTTT. Combining the CDR3 with reference TRBV29-1 and TRBJ1-1 gives the whole variable domain SAVISQKPSRDICQRGTSLTIQCQVDSQVTMMFWYRQQPGQSLTLIATANQGSEATYESGFVIDKFPISRPNLTFSTLTVSNMSPEDSSIYLCSVVRGVTEAFFGQGTRLTVV.

V is TRBV13 and J is TRBJ2-5, with D perhaps TRBD2 (6 bases). V dropped 2 bases and J dropped 1 base, with 8 bases sitting between them. The CDR3 runs 14 residues. CDR1 and CDR2 from the germline V gene are PRHDT and FYEKMQ (reference sequence). This chain's CDR3 is CASSLRDSQETQYF. CDR3 DNA: TGTGCCAGCAGCTTACGGGACTCCCAAGAGACCCAGTACTTC.

The chain employs TRBV5-1 and TRBJ2-1; D is ambiguous. Trimming pared 1 base from V and 6 bases from J, leaving 14 bases between. CDR3 size: 15 residues. Per germline, CDR1 SGHRS and CDR2 YFSETQ. The CDR3 protein is CASSLFFLSPNEQFF. CDR3 coding DNA: TGCGCCAGCAGCTTGTTCTTTCTCTCCCCCAATGAGCAGTTCTTC.

The chain links TRBV27 to TRBJ2-7; maybe TRBD2 (6 bases). Trimming took 2 bases from V and 0 from J, leaving 8 bases between them. The CDR3 is made up of 14 amino acids. The germline CDR1 and CDR2 sequences are MNHEY and SMNVEV (reference sequence). CDR3 nucleotides: TGTGCCAGCAGTTTACGGCGGGACTCCTACGAGCAGTACTTC. Translated, it gives CASSLRRDSYEQYF.

V gene TRBV2 combines with J gene TRBJ1-6; 7 positions match TRBD1. Per germline, CDR1 SNHLY and CDR2 FYNNEI. The CDR3 is 15 residues long. V was pared by 5 bases and J by 7 bases, with 8 bases of the junction left unmatched. Here the CDR3 DNA reads TGTGCCAGCAGTCTTAATGGACAGGTCAATTCACCCCTCCACTTT. Its translation is CASSLNGQVNSPLHF.

CDR3: CATDWVVPSSTDTQYF. For the CDR3, the DNA is TGTGCCACCGATTGGGTGGTACCCTCTAGCACAGATACGCAGTATTTT. The V gene is TRBV24-1, the J gene TRBJ2-3, with D hard to call. The ends were cut back, 9 bases at V and 0 bases at J, with 18 bases in the middle. The CDR3 is 16 amino acids. Germline V gene data show CDR1 as KGHDR and CDR2 as SFDVKD.

The chain links TRBV11-3 to TRBJ2-3; perhaps TRBD2 as D (7 bases). This CDR3 region has 15 residues. Germline assignment: CDR1 SGHNT and CDR2 YENEEA. Trimming removed 5 bases from V and 6 bases from J, with 18 bases in between. The CDR3 bases are TGTGCCAGCAGCCCGGGACTAAGGGGGGTGGATACGCAGTATTTT. Encoded protein: CASSPGLRGVDTQYF. The complete variable domain, with remaining parts taken from reference TRBV11-3 and TRBJ2-3, reads EAGVVQSPRYKIIEKKQPVAFWCNPISGHNTLYWYLQNLGQGPELLIRYENEEAVDDSQLPKDRFSAERLKGVDSTLKIQPAELGDSAVYLCASSPGLRGVDTQYFGPGTRLTVL.

The gene calls are TRBV11-2 and TRBJ2-6; D may be TRBD1 (5 bases). The germline CDR1 and CDR2 sequences are SGHAT and FQNNGV. The length of the CDR3 is 18 residues. V was pared by 7 bases and J by 0 bases, with 19 bases between. The CDR3 DNA sequence: TGTGCCAGCAAAACAATTAGGGGTGGCCACTCTGGGGCCAACGTCCTGACTTTC. Residues: CASKTIRGGHSGANVLTF.

J is TRBJ2-3 and V is TRBV27, with D possibly TRBD1 on 6 matching bases. V was clipped by 5 bases and J by 0 bases, with 12 bases between them. The CDR3 has 15 residues. The V gene's germline CDR1 is MNHEY and CDR2 SMNVEV (reference sequence). CDR3 in amino acids: CASSPGQTSTDTQYF. CDR3 in DNA: TGTGCCAGCAGTCCGGGACAAACCAGCACAGATACGCAGTATTTT.

V and J are TRBV2 and TRBJ1-5, with D possibly matching TRBD1 (5 bases). This CDR3 spans 14 amino acids. Germline V gene sequence: CDR1 SNHLY, CDR2 FYNNEI. V lost 5 bases, J lost 5 bases, and 13 bases lay in between. The CDR3 sequence: CASSRRGEDQPQHF. DNA for the CDR3: TGTGCCAGCAGTAGGCGGGGGGAGGATCAGCCCCAGCATTTT.

This clone was detected only once. V is TRBV28 and J is TRBJ2-7; 8 bases line up with TRBD1. The CDR3 consists of 14 residues. Germline-derived CDR1 and CDR2 are MDHEN and SYDVKM. The junction had 9 bases not matched to a gene; V was cut back by 5 bases and J by 6 bases. CDR3 region: CASSTLQGAPEQYF. CDR3 nucleotide sequence: TGTGCCAGCAGTACCCTCCAGGGGGCCCCCGAGCAGTACTTC. Filled out from reference TRBV28 and TRBJ2-7, the complete variable domain reads DVKVTQSSRYLVKRTGEKVFLECVQDMDHENMFWYRQDPGLGLRLIYFSYDVKMKEKGDIPEGYSVSREKKERFSLILESASTNQTSMYLCASSTLQGAPEQYFGPGTRLTVT.

This chain connects TRBV7-8 to TRBJ2-7, with a tentative D call TRBD1 (5 bases). Germline-derived CDR1 and CDR2 are SGHVS and FQNEAQ. This CDR3 contains 14 residues. V lost 5 bases to trimming and J lost 3 bases, with 14 bases between them. CDR3 coding DNA: TGTGCCAGCAGCCCATTGGGGCAGAACTACGAGCAGTACTTC. Its translation: CASSPLGQNYEQYF.

The chain joins TRBV5-1 to TRBJ2-7; 9 nucleotides agree with TRBD2. The junction had 4 bases not matched to a gene; V was cut back by 2 bases and J by 1 base. In germline, CDR1 is SGHRS, CDR2 YFSETQ. CDR3 length: 15 residues. The CDR3 protein is CASSLAGGPSYEQYF. The DNA of the CDR3 is TGCGCCAGCAGCTTAGCGGGAGGCCCTTCCTACGAGCAGTACTTC.

The chain combines TRBV3-1 (or the pseudogene TRBV3-2) with TRBJ1-2; 8 bases are shared with TRBD1. The CDR3 spans 17 residues. CDR1 LGHDT and CDR2 YNNKEL come from the germline V gene (reference sequence). The V gene end was trimmed by 4 bases and the J gene end by 5 bases; junction bases not matched to a gene: 15. DNA for the CDR3: TGTGCCAGCAGCCCTCACCGGGACAGGATTAGCCTTTATGGCTACACCTTC. Amino acid sequence: CASSPHRDRISLYGYTF.

This chain connects TRBV20-1 to TRBJ1-2, with TRBD1 matching over 8 bases. The CDR3 has 11 residues. The V and J ends lost 5 bases and 5 bases, in that order; junction bases with no gene match: 1. Germline-derived CDR1 and CDR2 are DFQATT and SNEGSKA (reference sequence). The CDR3 region has the DNA TGCAGTGCTCGACAGGGGTATGGCTACACCTTC. Its protein product is CSARQGYGYTF.